The 20 T cell receptor beta chains in this list originate from one sample, sequenced in a study of blood T cell repertoires in COVID-19. Sequencing used immunoSEQ multiplex PCR; TCRdb keeps in-frame clones, though not all of them. Of 350,000 to 450,000 clones in the sample, roughly nine tenths are singletons; the top ten hold about 1.1%. The specimen sequenced was PBMCs or T cells enriched from blood (not recorded which). These receptors all come from a man younger than 45 who had recovered from COVID-19.

The V call is TRBV5-1, the J call TRBJ2-3; TRBD2 is a possible D gene (6 bases). Deletions cut 3 bases from V and 0 bases from J, with 23 bases between. This CDR3 has 19 residues. Germline CDR1 SGHRS, CDR2 YFSETQ. Written as DNA, the CDR3 is TGCGCCAGCAGCTCCGGACCAGGTAGCGGCAAAGAAAGCACAGATACGCAGTATTTT. The encoded protein is CASSSGPGSGKESTDTQYF.

Here the CDR3 DNA reads TGCAGTGCTAGTCCGTATAGCAATCAGCCCCAGCATTTT. It codes for CSASPYSNQPQHF. V gene TRBV20-1 combines with J gene TRBJ1-5; the D is unclear. The CDR3 sequence is 13 residues long. Germline-derived CDR1 and CDR2 are DFQATT and SNEGSKA (reference sequence). With 3 bases removed from V and 0 bases from J, the gap between germline ends came to 6 bases.

The gene calls are TRBV10-3 and TRBJ2-2, with TRBD2 matching over 9 bases. J gave up 2 bases and V 6 bases, and 4 bases lay outside the gene matches. Germline assignment: CDR1 ENHRY and CDR2 SYGVKD. The CDR3 runs 15 residues. The CDR3, as DNA: TGTGCCATCAGCGAGACTAGCGGTAACACCGGGGAGCTGTTTTTT. This translates into CAISETSGNTGELFF.

The chain couples TRBV18 to TRBJ2-2, with TRBD2 matching over 7 bases. Germline V gene lookup returns CDR1 KGHSH and CDR2 LQKENI. The CDR3 is 16 amino acids. V lost 3 bases and J lost 3; bases outside the gene matches: 7. The CDR3 bases are TGTGCCAGCTCACCTCGGGCGGGAGTGGACACCGGGGAGCTGTTTTTT. Residues: CASSPRAGVDTGELFF. The full variable domain, completed using reference TRBV18 and TRBJ2-2, is NAGVMQNPRHLVRRRGQEARLRCSPMKGHSHVYWYRQLPEEGLKFMVYLQKENIIDESGMPKERFSAEFPKEGPSILRIQQVVRGDSAAYFCASSPRAGVDTGELFFGEGSRLTVL.

J is TRBJ2-4 and V is TRBV6-1; the D gene is possibly TRBD2 (5 bases). The CDR3 is 17 residues long. The ends were cut back, 2 bases at V and 1 base at J, with 15 bases in the middle. Germline V lookup: CDR1 MNHNS, CDR2 SASEGT. This chain's CDR3 is CASSELGADGAKNIQYF. The CDR3 DNA sequence: TGTGCCAGCAGTGAACTTGGAGCGGACGGCGCCAAAAACATTCAGTACTTC.

The chain has TRBV7-9 and TRBJ2-5; possible D gene TRBD1, 6 bases. This CDR3 is 13 amino acids long. The germline CDR1 and CDR2 sequences are SEHNR and FQNEAQ (reference sequence). Trimming shortened V by 6 bases and J by 3 bases, and 11 bases separated the two germline ends. CDR3 DNA sequence: TGTGCCAGCAGACATAGGGGGAAAGAGACCCAGTACTTC. It translates to CASRHRGKETQYF. The full variable domain, in which reference TRBV7-9 and TRBJ2-5 provide the parts outside the CDR3, is DTGVSQNPRHKITKRGQNVTFRCDPISEHNRLYWYRQTLGQGPEFLTYFQNEAQLEKSRLLSDRFSAERPKGSFSTLEIQRTEQGDSAMYLCASRHRGKETQYFGPGTRLLVL.

The chain uses TRBV5-1 and TRBJ1-1, with unresolved D. Per the germline V gene, CDR1 is SGHRS and CDR2 is YFSETQ. V dropped 0 bases and J dropped 3 bases, with 9 bases sitting between them. The CDR3 covers 14 residues. CDR3 loop: CASSLGWRDTEAFF. The CDR3 nucleotides read TGCGCCAGCAGCTTGGGGTGGAGGGACACTGAAGCTTTCTTT.

The chain combines TRBV5-1 with TRBJ2-2, with D perhaps matching TRBD1 (5 bases). V was trimmed by 2 bases and J by 6 bases, leaving 8 bases between them. This CDR3 has 13 residues. Germline CDR1 reads SGHRS; CDR2 reads YFSETQ. CDR3 loop: CASSFTGPGELFF. The CDR3 DNA follows: TGCGCCAGCAGCTTTACAGGTCCCGGGGAGCTGTTTTTT.

This chain joins TRBV12-5 and TRBJ2-7; TRBD2 might be the D (5 bases). V lost 7 bases to trimming and J lost 5 bases, with 21 bases between them. The CDR3 spans 15 residues. CDR1 is LGHNT and CDR2 is FRNRAP in the germline V gene. CDR3 bases: TGTGCTAGTGCCCTGGGCCGGGAACCGAGGGACGAGCAGTACTTC. Its protein product is CASALGREPRDEQYF. Full variable domain (missing parts from reference TRBV12-5 and TRBJ2-7): DARVTQTPRHKVTEMGQEVTMRCQPILGHNTVFWYRQTMMQGLELLAYFRNRAPLDDSGMPKDRFSAEMPDATLATLKIQPSEPRDSAVYFCASALGREPRDEQYFGPGTRLTVT.

The chain links TRBV11-3 to TRBJ2-1; 7 positions agree with TRBD2. Germline V CDR1 and CDR2: SGHNT, YENEEA. The CDR3 spans 15 residues. V lost 5 bases to trimming and J lost 8 bases; unmatched junction nucleotides: 12. CDR3 sequence: CASSPERGPHHEQFF. The CDR3 DNA reads TGTGCCAGCAGCCCCGAGCGGGGACCCCACCATGAGCAGTTCTTC.

This chain joins TRBV5-1 and TRBJ2-1, with D perhaps matching TRBD1 (5 bases). This CDR3 is built from 15 residues. Trimming pared 2 bases from V and 6 bases from J, leaving 15 bases between. Germline values: CDR1 SGHRS, CDR2 YFSETQ. CDR3 sequence: CASSFRPEGVNEQFF. CDR3 nucleotide sequence: TGCGCCAGCAGCTTTCGACCAGAAGGGGTCAATGAGCAGTTCTTC. The full variable domain, rest sourced from reference TRBV5-1 and TRBJ2-1, is KAGVTQTPRYLIKTRGQQVTLSCSPISGHRSVSWYQQTPGQGLQFLFEYFSETQRNKGNFPGRFSGRQFSNSRSEMNVSTLELGDSALYLCASSFRPEGVNEQFFGPGTRLTVL.

The chain has TRBV15 and TRBJ2-1; 9 bases fit TRBD1. The CDR3 loop spans 13 amino acids. The germline V gene encodes CDR1 LNHNV and CDR2 YYDKDF (reference sequence). Trimming cost V 1 base and J 9 bases; bases outside gene matches: 1. CDR3 region: CATSRATGGEQFF. CDR3 coding DNA: TGTGCCACCAGCAGAGCGACAGGGGGTGAGCAGTTCTTC.

The chain combines TRBV19 with TRBJ1-6, with TRBD1 matching over 7 bases. The CDR3 is 15 residues long. Per germline, CDR1 LNHDA and CDR2 SQIVND (reference sequence). V gave up 5 bases and J gave up 7 bases; unmatched junction bases: 8. The CDR3 spells CASSWGVTGNSPLHF. The DNA of the CDR3 is TGTGCCAGTAGTTGGGGAGTGACAGGGAATTCACCCCTCCACTTT.

The V gene is TRBV18, the J gene TRBJ2-6; TRBD1 is a possible D gene (5 bases). CDR1 and CDR2 (germline): KGHSH, LQKENI. This CDR3 spans 16 amino acids. V lost 6 bases, J lost 6 bases, and 18 bases lay in between. The CDR3 DNA follows: TGTGCCAGCTCCCACAGGACCTTTTCCGTGGCCAACGTCCTGACTTTC. Its translation: CASSHRTFSVANVLTF.

This sequence joins TRBV7-2 and TRBJ2-5; 10 nucleotides match TRBD1. CDR1 SGHTA and CDR2 FQGNSA come from the germline V gene. The junction had 9 bases not matched to a gene; V was cut back by 1 base and J by 4 bases. This CDR3 is 17 amino acids long. The CDR3 sequence is CASSLDGSGTGVETQYF. In DNA, the CDR3 is TGTGCCAGCAGCTTAGACGGATCTGGGACAGGGGTAGAGACCCAGTACTTC.

The chain is built from TRBV28 and TRBJ2-7; 13 positions agree with TRBD2. The CDR3 spans 16 residues. Germline V gene lookup returns CDR1 MDHEN and CDR2 SYDVKM. J lost 2 bases, V lost 5 bases, and 6 bases had no gene match. CDR3 sequence: CASSPGLAGVTYEQYF. CDR3 bases: TGTGCCAGCAGTCCTGGACTAGCGGGAGTAACCTACGAGCAGTACTTC.

In its sample, this clone was seen once. The V call is TRBV15, the J call TRBJ2-1, with 7 bases fitting TRBD2. Looked up from germline, CDR1 is LNHNV and CDR2 is YYDKDF (reference sequence). J lost 6 bases, V lost 3 bases, and 8 bases had no gene match. The CDR3 extends over 15 amino acids. DNA for the CDR3: TGTGCCACCAGCAGCCACAGACTAGCCAGCAATGAGCAGTTCTTC. Translating gives CATSSHRLASNEQFF.

The chain is built from TRBV11-3 and TRBJ2-1; D is ambiguous. Germline V gives CDR1 SGHNT, CDR2 YENEEA. V was trimmed by 4 bases and J by 6 bases, leaving 10 bases between them. There are 13 residues in the CDR3. The CDR3 region has the DNA TGTGCCAGCAGCTACGGGTTCGGCAATGAGCAGTTCTTC. This sequence encodes CASSYGFGNEQFF.

This clone is a singleton in its sample. The chain uses TRBV28 and TRBJ2-2; 11 nucleotides align to TRBD2. With V trimmed by 3 bases and J by 6 bases, 12 bases remained unmatched. Per germline, CDR1 MDHEN and CDR2 SYDVKM. The CDR3 contains 18 residues. The CDR3 sequence is CASSLGSGRAGHAGELFF. CDR3 DNA: TGTGCCAGCAGTTTGGGTAGCGGGAGGGCCGGGCACGCCGGGGAGCTGTTTTTT.

The V call is TRBV6-5, the J call TRBJ1-1; 7 nucleotides line up with TRBD1. This CDR3 has 15 residues. The V and J ends lost 7 bases and 3 bases, in that order; junction bases with no gene match: 11. The germline CDR1 and CDR2 sequences are MNHEY and SVGAGI. CDR3 residues: CASTSTRGRDTEAFF. The CDR3 DNA is TGTGCCAGCACCTCAACTAGGGGGCGAGACACTGAAGCTTTCTTT.